This is a list of T cell receptor beta chains from one sample in a study of shared clonotypes between healthy human individuals. The method was immunoSEQ multiplex PCR; TCRdb's version includes in-frame clones alone and lacks a portion of them. The sample holds 450,000 to 500,000 clones, 70% to 85% seen once. Material: PBMCs. These receptors were collected from a woman aged 40 to 50 in good health. Some clones in this sample may be carry-over from other donors' samples. Both conserved end residues are part of each CDR3. A D gene is named only where the DNA matches it firmly. Clone sizes are given selectively: once, few, many, or a class where the clone is expanded.

CDR3,DNA,D,V,J,size
CASSPIDRGANYGYTF,TGTGCCAGCAGTCCTATCGACAGGGGGGCCAACTATGGCTACACCTTC,TRBD1,TRBV27,TRBJ1-2,-
CASSLRSNEQFF,TGTGCCAGCAGTTTAAGGAGCAATGAGCAGTTCTTC,-,TRBV28,TRBJ2-1,-
CASSQDVQGSETQYF,TGCGCCAGCAGCCAAGATGTACAGGGATCGGAGACCCAGTACTTC,-,TRBV4-3,TRBJ2-5,-
CASTGGPKYGTEAFF,TGTGCCAGCACAGGTGGGCCAAAGTATGGCACTGAAGCTTTCTTT,-,TRBV13,TRBJ1-1,-
CASSERGTRANYGYTF,TGTGCCAGCAGTGAAAGGGGGACAAGGGCTAACTATGGCTACACCTTC,-,TRBV2,TRBJ1-2,-
CASSAKGTLQETQYF,TGTGCCAGCAGCGCTAAAGGGACTTTACAAGAGACCCAGTACTTC,-,TRBV11-2,TRBJ2-5,-
CASSVERNTEAFF,TGTGCCAGCAGCGTAGAACGGAACACTGAAGCTTTCTTT,-,TRBV9,TRBJ1-1,-
CASSRPAGYNQPQHF,TGTGCCAGCAGCCGTCCCGCGGGGTACAATCAGCCCCAGCATTTT,-,TRBV6-6,TRBJ1-5,once
CASSLGTSGRADEQFF,TGTGCCAGCAGCTTAGGGACTAGCGGGAGGGCCGATGAGCAGTTCTTC,TRBD2,TRBV7-9,TRBJ2-1,-
CASSLGTGGRGNQPQHF,TGCGCCAGCAGCTTGGGGACAGGGGGAAGGGGCAATCAGCCCCAGCATTTT,TRBD1,TRBV5-1,TRBJ1-5,-
CASSPSTGSNEKLFF,TGTGCCAGCAGTCCCTCGACAGGGTCTAATGAAAAACTGTTTTTT,TRBD1,TRBV28,TRBJ1-4,-
CASSRLAVGTYNEQFF,TGTGCCAGCAGTAGACTAGCGGTGGGAACCTACAATGAGCAGTTCTTC,TRBD2,TRBV27,TRBJ2-1,-
CASSPATSYATDTQYF,TGTGCCAGCTCACCCGCGACTAGCTACGCCACAGATACGCAGTATTTT,TRBD2,TRBV18,TRBJ2-3,-
CASPPGTRRPDTQYF,TGTGCCAGCCCCCCCGGGACTAGAAGGCCAGATACGCAGTATTTT,TRBD2,TRBV28,TRBJ2-3,-
CASSQDGRGEDTQYF,TGCGCCAGCAGCCAAGACGGCCGGGGGGAAGATACGCAGTATTTT,TRBD2,TRBV4-3,TRBJ2-3,once
CASSPNSGSGYGYTF,TGTGCCAGCTCACCAAATTCAGGCAGTGGCTATGGCTACACCTTC,-,TRBV18,TRBJ1-2,-
CASSPIGDTEAFF,TGTGCCAGCTCACCAATCGGGGACACTGAAGCTTTCTTT,-,TRBV18,TRBJ1-1,few
CASSLADFGQPQHF,TGTGCCAGCAGCTTAGCCGACTTTGGTCAGCCCCAGCATTTT,-,TRBV7-8,TRBJ1-5,-
CASTGRLEQYF,TGTGCCAGCACCGGGAGGCTTGAGCAGTACTTC,TRBD2,TRBV28,TRBJ2-7,-
CASSLVAGQGYGYTF,TGCGCCAGCAGCTTGGTAGCGGGACAAGGCTATGGCTACACCTTC,-,TRBV5-1,TRBJ1-2,-
CASSLGTEVLGYTF,TGTGCCAGCTCACTCGGGACGGAGGTCCTTGGCTACACCTTC,-,TRBV18,TRBJ1-2,-
CASSWTYGQFSGANVLTF,TGTGCCAGCAGCTGGACCTACGGACAATTCTCTGGGGCCAACGTCCTGACTTTC,-,TRBV5-8,TRBJ2-6,-
CSVGGGRVQETQYF,TGCAGCGTGGGGGGAGGACGGGTACAAGAGACCCAGTACTTC,-,TRBV29-1,TRBJ2-5,-
CASSPGTDRHTEAFF,TGTGCCAGCTCACCAGGGACTGACAGACACACTGAAGCTTTCTTT,-,TRBV18,TRBJ1-1,-
CASRGATKNLSGRATDTQYF,TGTGCCAGCCGAGGGGCAACAAAGAATCTTAGCGGGAGGGCCACGGATACGCAGTATTTT,TRBD2,TRBV6-4,TRBJ2-3,-
CASSEEPGLAGFEQYF,TGTGCCAGCAGTGAAGAACCGGGACTAGCGGGGTTCGAGCAGTACTTC,TRBD2,TRBV6-1,TRBJ2-7,-
CASGHGTSGVEQFF,TGTGCTAGTGGTCACGGGACTAGCGGTGTCGAGCAGTTCTTC,TRBD2,TRBV12-5,TRBJ2-1,-
CASSYSQYTPETQYF,TGTGCCAGCAGTTACTCTCAGTATACTCCAGAGACCCAGTACTTC,-,TRBV6-5,TRBJ2-5,-
CASSFLRDQPQHF,TGTGCCAGCAGTTTTCTAAGGGATCAGCCCCAGCATTTT,-,TRBV28,TRBJ1-5,few
CASSLHPSGDSNQPQHF,TGTGCCAGCAGCCTCCACCCATCTGGGGATAGCAATCAGCCCCAGCATTTT,-,TRBV7-8,TRBJ1-5,-
CASSPGGRSSTNEKLFF,TGTGCCAGCTCACCGGGCGGCAGGAGTTCAACTAATGAAAAACTGTTTTTT,-,TRBV18,TRBJ1-4,-
CASSPFFGGSGQPQHF,TGTGCCAGCAGCCCCTTTTTCGGGGGATCGGGTCAGCCCCAGCATTTT,-,TRBV27,TRBJ1-5,-
CASSQGTSGRARQETQYF,TGTGCCAGCAGCCAAGGAACTAGCGGGAGGGCCAGGCAAGAGACCCAGTACTTC,TRBD2,TRBV4-2,TRBJ2-5,-
CASSPEGQGYGYTF,TGTGCCAGCTCACCAGAGGGACAGGGCTATGGCTACACCTTC,TRBD1,TRBV18,TRBJ1-2,-
CASSFYPTGLAFF,TGTGCCAGCAGTTTTTATCCGACAGGGTTGGCTTTCTTT,TRBD1,TRBV27,TRBJ1-1,-
CASSPRGLTEAFF,TGTGCCAGCAGCCCCCGGGGGCTCACTGAAGCTTTCTTT,-,TRBV6-1,TRBJ1-1,few
CASSTPGLAVYNEQFF,TGTGCCAGCTCAACCCCGGGACTAGCGGTATACAATGAGCAGTTCTTC,TRBD2,TRBV18,TRBJ2-1,-
CASSQLSGRNADTQYF,TGCGCCAGCAGCCAACTCAGCGGGAGGAACGCAGATACGCAGTATTTT,TRBD2,TRBV4-3,TRBJ2-3,once
CASSFAAGSYGYTF,TGTGCCAGCAGCTTCGCTGCGGGCTCGTATGGCTACACCTTC,-,TRBV11-2,TRBJ1-2,-
CASSLTSGSPGELFF,TGTGCCAGCAGTTTAACTAGCGGGAGCCCCGGGGAGCTGTTTTTT,TRBD2,TRBV27,TRBJ2-2,-